A selection of T cell receptor beta chains follows, all from one sample in a study of T cell changes during pregnancy in multiple sclerosis. Generated by immunoSEQ multiplex PCR, the TCRdb table keeps only in-frame clones and is missing some. The data hold under 45,000 clones, with 70% to 90% observed a single time. Specimen: CD8+ T cells from peripheral blood mononuclear cells, collected in the first trimester of pregnancy. These receptors were collected from a female donor with multiple sclerosis, enrolled in a pregnancy study. The CDR3 runs from the conserved cysteine through the conserved F or W. D genes are given only for firm matches. Expanded clones get a size class; other rows say once, few or many, or leave the size out.

size: NA; D: NA; V: TRBV29-1; J: TRBJ1-2; CDR3: CSVVPWARDYGYTF; DNA: TGCAGCGTTGTCCCCTGGGCCAGGGACTATGGCTACACCTTC
size: NA; D: TRBD2; V: TRBV6-1; J: TRBJ2-3; CDR3: CASTEVAGGTDTQYF; DNA: TGTGCCAGCACCGAGGTGGCGGGGGGCACAGATACGCAGTATTTT
size: NA; D: TRBD1; V: TRBV9; J: TRBJ1-2; CDR3: CASSVVSTGGYGYTF; DNA: TGTGCCAGCAGCGTAGTGTCGACAGGGGGATATGGCTACACCTTC
size: NA; D: NA; V: TRBV15; J: TRBJ1-4; CDR3: CATSIGRGRGTNEKLFF; DNA: TGTGCCACCAGCATTGGACGCGGGAGGGGCACTAATGAAAAACTGTTTTTT
size: NA; D: TRBD1; V: TRBV6-6; J: TRBJ2-3; CDR3: CATGPGTDTQYF; DNA: TGTGCGACAGGGCCAGGGACAGATACGCAGTATTTT
size: NA; D: TRBD1; V: TRBV7-8; J: TRBJ1-1; CDR3: CASSARTGKGTEAFF; DNA: TGTGCCAGCAGCGCCCGGACAGGGAAGGGTACTGAAGCTTTCTTT
size: NA; D: NA; V: TRBV4-2; J: TRBJ1-2; CDR3: CASSQDAGGNYGYTF; DNA: TGTGCCAGCAGCCAAGATGCGGGAGGGAACTATGGCTACACCTTC
size: NA; D: TRBD1; V: TRBV7-9; J: TRBJ1-4; CDR3: CASSLGTGTANEKLFF; DNA: TGTGCCAGCAGCTTAGGGACCGGGACAGCTAATGAAAAACTGTTTTTT
size: NA; D: TRBD2; V: TRBV4-2; J: TRBJ2-3; CDR3: CASSPIAGEPTDTQYF; DNA: TGTGCCAGCAGCCCCATAGCGGGGGAGCCCACAGATACGCAGTATTTT
size: NA; D: TRBD1; V: TRBV27; J: TRBJ2-1; CDR3: CASTLIGGGEDRQFF; DNA: TGTGCCAGCACCCTTATAGGGGGCGGTGAGGACAGGCAGTTCTTC
size: once; D: NA; V: TRBV10-3; J: TRBJ2-7; CDR3: CAISHPGEGVYEQYF; DNA: TGTGCCATCAGTCACCCGGGGGAAGGGGTCTACGAGCAGTACTTC
size: NA; D: TRBD2; V: TRBV7-2; J: TRBJ2-1; CDR3: CASSPLAGTNNEQFF; DNA: TGTGCCAGCAGCCCACTAGCGGGGACGAACAATGAGCAGTTCTTC
size: NA; D: NA; V: TRBV4-2; J: TRBJ1-1; CDR3: CASSQDREMGTEAFF; DNA: TGTGCCAGCAGCCAAGACAGGGAAATGGGGACTGAAGCTTTCTTT
size: NA; D: NA; V: TRBV4-3; J: TRBJ1-1; CDR3: CASSQDQGMNTEAFF; DNA: TGCGCCAGCAGCCAAGATCAGGGTATGAACACTGAAGCTTTCTTT
size: NA; D: TRBD1; V: TRBV7-2; J: TRBJ2-5; CDR3: CASSLTGEETQYF; DNA: TGTGCCAGCAGCCTCACAGGGGAAGAGACCCAGTACTTC
size: NA; D: TRBD2; V: TRBV30; J: TRBJ2-5; CDR3: CAWSGLAAETQYF; DNA: TGTGCCTGGAGTGGACTAGCGGCTGAGACCCAGTACTTC
size: NA; D: NA; V: TRBV9; J: TRBJ1-1; CDR3: CASSPTGTMNTEAFF; DNA: TGTGCCAGCAGCCCTACCGGGACAATGAACACTGAAGCTTTCTTT
size: NA; D: TRBD1; V: TRBV7-8; J: TRBJ1-2; CDR3: CASSSPRGAQYNYGYTF; DNA: TGTGCCAGCAGCTCGCCCAGGGGGGCGCAGTACAACTATGGCTACACCTTC
size: NA; D: NA; V: TRBV11-2; J: TRBJ2-5; CDR3: CASSSSAETQYF; DNA: TGTGCCAGCAGCTCTAGTGCAGAGACCCAGTACTTC
size: NA; D: TRBD2; V: TRBV13; J: TRBJ2-7; CDR3: CASSLQGAGDEQYF; DNA: TGTGCCAGCAGCTTACAGGGCGCGGGGGACGAGCAGTACTTC
size: NA; D: NA; V: TRBV14; J: TRBJ1-1; CDR3: CASSRFIGGTEAFF; DNA: TGTGCCAGCAGCCGCTTTATCGGGGGCACTGAAGCTTTCTTT
size: NA; D: TRBD1; V: TRBV9; J: TRBJ2-2; CDR3: CASSVRQGELTGELFF; DNA: TGTGCCAGCAGCGTCCGACAGGGGGAGCTCACCGGGGAGCTGTTTTTT
size: NA; D: NA; V: TRBV7-2; J: TRBJ2-3; CDR3: CASSVGENPDTQYF; DNA: TGTGCCAGCAGCGTCGGAGAAAATCCAGATACGCAGTATTTT
size: NA; D: TRBD2; V: TRBV7-8; J: TRBJ2-1; CDR3: CASSLHPSGVAYNEQFF; DNA: TGTGCCAGCAGCTTACACCCCAGCGGGGTGGCCTACAATGAGCAGTTCTTC
size: NA; D: TRBD1; V: TRBV9; J: TRBJ1-2; CDR3: CASSVAPSTGNYGYTF; DNA: TGTGCCAGCAGCGTAGCCCCCTCGACAGGGAACTATGGCTACACCTTC
size: NA; D: NA; V: TRBV27; J: TRBJ1-2; CDR3: CASSLSYRAQYNYGYTF; DNA: TGTGCCAGCAGTTTAAGTTACAGGGCCCAGTATAACTATGGCTACACCTTC
size: NA; D: TRBD1; V: TRBV9; J: TRBJ1-1; CDR3: CASSVVRTGVGTEAFF; DNA: TGTGCCAGCAGCGTAGTTCGGACAGGGGTGGGCACTGAAGCTTTCTTT
size: NA; D: NA; V: TRBV9; J: TRBJ1-2; CDR3: CASSVGAGSGYGYTF; DNA: TGTGCCAGCAGCGTAGGAGCAGGGTCGGGCTATGGCTACACCTTC
size: NA; D: NA; V: TRBV19; J: TRBJ1-2; CDR3: CASSPVGFSYGYTF; DNA: TGTGCCAGTAGTCCAGTCGGGTTTAGCTATGGCTACACCTTC
size: NA; D: NA; V: TRBV23-1; J: TRBJ2-7; CDR3: CASSQRTVLRTQISYEQYF; DNA: TGCGCCAGCAGTCAAAGGACAGTGCTCCGAACCCAAATCTCCTACGAGCAGTACTTC
size: NA; D: NA; V: TRBV7-6; J: TRBJ2-1; CDR3: CASRPSGTPYNEQFF; DNA: TGTGCCAGCAGGCCCAGTGGGACTCCCTACAATGAGCAGTTCTTC
size: NA; D: TRBD2; V: TRBV7-8; J: TRBJ2-7; CDR3: CASRILAGGSYEQYF; DNA: TGTGCCAGCAGGATACTAGCGGGGGGTTCCTACGAGCAGTACTTC
size: NA; D: NA; V: TRBV10-3; J: TRBJ2-5; CDR3: CAISESLGAEETQYF; DNA: TGTGCCATCAGTGAGTCCCTGGGGGCCGAAGAGACCCAGTACTTC
size: NA; D: TRBD2; V: TRBV6-5; J: TRBJ2-4; CDR3: CASSSAGALNIQYF; DNA: TGTGCCAGCAGTTCAGCGGGGGCTCTGAACATTCAGTACTTC
size: NA; D: NA; V: TRBV7-2; J: TRBJ2-1; CDR3: CASSLRGWESAYNEQFF; DNA: TGTGCCAGCAGCTTAAGGGGGTGGGAGTCGGCCTACAATGAGCAGTTCTTC
size: NA; D: NA; V: TRBV19; J: TRBJ1-5; CDR3: CASSMGTAHGNQPQHF; DNA: TGTGCCAGTAGTATGGGCACAGCCCATGGCAATCAGCCCCAGCATTTT
size: NA; D: NA; V: TRBV9; J: TRBJ1-1; CDR3: CASSVASNTEAFF; DNA: TGTGCCAGCAGCGTAGCCAGTAACACTGAAGCTTTCTTT
size: NA; D: NA; V: TRBV30; J: TRBJ2-5; CDR3: CALSGPSAYETQYF; DNA: TGTGCCCTAAGCGGCCCCTCGGCTTACGAGACCCAGTACTTC